This T cell receptor beta chain was obtained from a study of T cells after yellow fever vaccination. The overall study: Preparation of the low-cell-number fractions used SMART-Seq v4 Ultra Low Input. Points from the study as a whole: Most primary-vaccination clones reappeared after the booster (approximately 97% CD4, about 88% CD8).

This clonotype was observed a few times. What it binds is not known. The CDR3 loop spans 12 amino acids. The germline V gene encodes CDR1 SGHAT and CDR2 FQNNGV. V shed 3 bases and J shed 7 bases, with 7 bases lying between them. UMIs and a universal primer site were added when TCR cDNA was made by 5'RACE template switching. TCRdb processed the 5' RACE reads anew with MiXCR; each CDR3 protein has one entry. This table has about 500,000 distinct CDR3 sequences, roughly a sixth appearing once. The receptor was derived from a man between 18 and 35 years old who received the YFV17D yellow fever vaccine. V and J are TRBV11-2 and TRBJ2-1; D is unresolved. The input for sequencing was PBMCs, taken less than 6 days after the first yellow fever vaccination. CDR3: CASSFDRNEQFF. For the CDR3, the DNA is TGTGCCAGCAGCTTTGATAGAAATGAGCAGTTCTTC.